Listed below are T cell receptor beta chains from one sample, sequenced in a study of blood T cell repertoires in COVID-19. Generated by immunoSEQ multiplex PCR, the TCRdb table keeps only in-frame clones and is missing some. The sample records about 190,000 clones, roughly 78% being singletons. Sequencing was performed on peripheral blood. The receptor source for this set is an elderly woman with active or convalescent COVID-19. The CDR3 runs from the conserved cysteine through the conserved F or W. A D gene is named only where the DNA matches it firmly. Clone size appears in some rows only: once, few, many, or a class for an expanded clone.

D	size	V	J	DNA	CDR3
NA	few	TRBV11-2	TRBJ2-1	TGTGCCAGCAGCCCCTCTTATCCCTACAATGAGCAGTTCTTC	CASSPSYPYNEQFF
NA	once	TRBV6-1	TRBJ1-4	TGTGCCAGCAGTGAGCATACAGGGAGAGGTGAAAAACTGTTTTTT	CASSEHTGRGEKLFF
TRBD1	NA	TRBV6-1	TRBJ1-2	TGTGCCAGCAGTGAAATGGGACAGGGAGGTTTTGGCTACACCTTC	CASSEMGQGGFGYTF
NA	NA	TRBV28	TRBJ2-5	TGTGCCAGCACCGATCCCAGGTCGGGGAACAGACAAGAGACCCAGTACTTC	CASTDPRSGNRQETQYF
TRBD1	few	TRBV24-1	TRBJ1-1	TGTGCCACCGGCCCACTGGACAGGGGGGACACTGAAGCTTTCTTT	CATGPLDRGDTEAFF
TRBD1	NA	TRBV19	TRBJ1-5	TGTGCCACCGGGACAGCTAGATATAGCAATCAGCCCCAGCATTTT	CATGTARYSNQPQHF
NA	NA	TRBV19	TRBJ2-6	TGTGCCAGTAGCGCATACAGCTCTGGGGCCAACGTCCTGACTTTC	CASSAYSSGANVLTF
NA	once	TRBV4-3	TRBJ2-7	TGCGCCAGCAGCCAAGACAGGGAAACCTCCTACGAGCAGTACTTC	CASSQDRETSYEQYF
NA	once	TRBV3-1/TRBV3-2	TRBJ1-5	TGTGCCAGCAGCCAGGGCCTGTTTAGCAATCAGCCCCAGCATTTT	CASSQGLFSNQPQHF
TRBD2	NA	TRBV24-1	TRBJ2-3	TGTGCCACCAGTGACCCGGGACTAGGAGTCACAGATACGCAGTATTTT	CATSDPGLGVTDTQYF
TRBD1	NA	TRBV4-1	TRBJ1-2	TGCGCCAGCAGCCAAGTTTGGGGACAGGGGGCAGATGGCTACACCTTC	CASSQVWGQGADGYTF
NA	once	TRBV27	TRBJ1-2	TGTGCCAGCAGTCCACCGGGACTTACCTTGGATGGCTACACCTTC	CASSPPGLTLDGYTF
NA	NA	TRBV5-1	TRBJ2-3	TGCGCCAGTCAGACAGGGACTCTCACAGATACGCAGTATTTT	CASQTGTLTDTQYF
TRBD2	few	TRBV2	TRBJ2-2	TGTGCCAGCAGTGAAAGGCTAGCGGGGACCGCCGGGGAGCTGTTTTTT	CASSERLAGTAGELFF
TRBD1	few	TRBV28	TRBJ1-5	TGTGCCAGCAGTTCAGGCGGCCGAGGGGGCTTTCAGCCCCAGCATTTT	CASSSGGRGGFQPQHF
NA	NA	TRBV19	TRBJ1-5	TGTGCCAGTAGTATCATGGCTCTGAGCAATCAGCCCCAGCATTTT	CASSIMALSNQPQHF
NA	NA	TRBV28	TRBJ1-2	TGTGCCAGCAGACCTACAGGGATCCGGGTGGGCTACACCTTC	CASRPTGIRVGYTF
TRBD1	NA	TRBV15	TRBJ1-5	TGTGCCACCAGCAGAGCGGGACAGGGGGCTAGGTTCGGTCAGCCCCAGCATTTT	CATSRAGQGARFGQPQHF
TRBD1	NA	TRBV5-5	TRBJ1-5	TGTGCCAGCAGCCAAACAGGGGGCGAGCAGCCCCAGCATTTT	CASSQTGGEQPQHF
TRBD1	NA	TRBV27	TRBJ1-1	TGTGCCAGCAGTCGCCGGGACAGGGGTTTTTACACTGAAGCTTTCTTT	CASSRRDRGFYTEAFF
NA	once	TRBV5-1	TRBJ1-3	TGCGCCAGCAGCTTGGCCGGGGGGCAGGGAAACACCATATATTTT	CASSLAGGQGNTIYF
TRBD1	NA	TRBV19	TRBJ2-2	TGTGCCAGTAGCTTCGGACAGGGCAACACCGGGGAGCTGTTTTTT	CASSFGQGNTGELFF
TRBD1	NA	TRBV10-3	TRBJ1-1	TGTGCCATCAGGGAGACAGGGTCGAACACTGAAGCTTTCTTT	CAIRETGSNTEAFF
NA	NA	TRBV19	TRBJ2-2	TGTGCCAGTAGTGTTTCCAGGGGTAGCACCGGGGAGCTGTTTTTT	CASSVSRGSTGELFF
NA	many	TRBV4-1	TRBJ1-6	TGCGCCAGCAGCCAACTTTTGTTACAGGGCCCTACCTATAATTCACCCCTCCACTTT	CASSQLLLQGPTYNSPLHF
TRBD1	NA	TRBV9	TRBJ2-3	TGTGCCAGCAGCGTACGGACAGGGGTACCCACAGATACGCAGTATTTT	CASSVRTGVPTDTQYF
TRBD1	NA	TRBV5-1	TRBJ1-2	TGCGCCAGCAGCTTGTCACAGGGGCTAGACTATGGCTACACCTTC	CASSLSQGLDYGYTF
NA	once	TRBV7-8	TRBJ2-7	TGTGCCAGCAGCTTAGCTCCGGGATCCCCTCGCCACGAGCAGTACTTC	CASSLAPGSPRHEQYF
NA	once	TRBV5-4	TRBJ2-1	TGTGCCAGCAGCTTGCAGGAAAAAGATGAGCAGTTCTTC	CASSLQEKDEQFF
TRBD1	NA	TRBV2	TRBJ1-1	TGTGCCAGCAGTGGGACAGGGGTCAACACTGAAGCTTTCTTT	CASSGTGVNTEAFF
TRBD2	NA	TRBV5-4	TRBJ2-1	TGTGCCAGCAGCCGACCGGTCGGGGGGGGTTACAATGAGCAGTTCTTC	CASSRPVGGGYNEQFF
NA	NA	TRBV7-8	TRBJ1-1	TGTGCCAGCAGCTTGCGGGGAGTGGCTACTGAAGCTTTCTTT	CASSLRGVATEAFF
NA	NA	TRBV20-1	TRBJ2-3	TGCAGTGCTAGTGACTTCAGCGGGCGAGTAGATACGCAGTATTTT	CSASDFSGRVDTQYF
NA	NA	TRBV30	TRBJ1-3	TGTGCCTGCCAGGGATCTGGAAACACCATATATTTT	CACQGSGNTIYF
TRBD1	NA	TRBV6-5	TRBJ1-1	TGTGCCAGCATGCGGGACAGAGTGTCCGAAGCTTTCTTT	CASMRDRVSEAFF
NA	NA	TRBV5-1	TRBJ1-1	TGCGCCAGCAGCTTGGAGGGCAGGGCCTCGGAAGCTTTCTTT	CASSLEGRASEAFF
NA	NA	TRBV24-1	TRBJ1-2	TGTGCCACCAGTGATCCCCGGGCAGGGGCCTCCGGTGGCTACACCTTC	CATSDPRAGASGGYTF
NA	NA	TRBV9	TRBJ2-7	TGTGCCAGCAGCGTATTCGAGGGCGAGCAGTACTTC	CASSVFEGEQYF
TRBD2	NA	TRBV9	TRBJ2-7	TGTGCCAGCAGCGTAGGTGCGGGGGAGTCCTACGAGCAGTACTTC	CASSVGAGESYEQYF
TRBD2	NA	TRBV9	TRBJ2-4	TGTGCCAGCAGCGTCGGACTAGCGGGAAACATTCAGTACTTC	CASSVGLAGNIQYF
NA	NA	TRBV4-1	TRBJ1-2	TGCGCCAGCAGCCAAGTTGGTCGGGGGGCCGGTGGCTACACCTTC	CASSQVGRGAGGYTF
NA	few	TRBV5-1	TRBJ1-4	TGCGCCAGCAGCATGACAGCCGCTGGGGAAAAACTGTTTTTT	CASSMTAAGEKLFF
TRBD2	NA	TRBV3-1/TRBV3-2	TRBJ2-2	TGTGCCAGCAGCCTGGGACTAGCGGGTGGGGAGCTGTTTTTT	CASSLGLAGGELFF
NA	NA	TRBV6-5	TRBJ2-7	TGTGCCAGCAGTTATCAGACAGCGAGAACCTACGAGCAGTACTTC	CASSYQTARTYEQYF
TRBD1	NA	TRBV7-2	TRBJ2-7	TGTGCCAGCAGCGGACCGGGACAGGGGGTCTACGAGCAGTACTTC	CASSGPGQGVYEQYF
NA	once	TRBV28	TRBJ1-2	TGTGCCAGCAGTTTGGCCAGCTATGGCTACACCTTC	CASSLASYGYTF